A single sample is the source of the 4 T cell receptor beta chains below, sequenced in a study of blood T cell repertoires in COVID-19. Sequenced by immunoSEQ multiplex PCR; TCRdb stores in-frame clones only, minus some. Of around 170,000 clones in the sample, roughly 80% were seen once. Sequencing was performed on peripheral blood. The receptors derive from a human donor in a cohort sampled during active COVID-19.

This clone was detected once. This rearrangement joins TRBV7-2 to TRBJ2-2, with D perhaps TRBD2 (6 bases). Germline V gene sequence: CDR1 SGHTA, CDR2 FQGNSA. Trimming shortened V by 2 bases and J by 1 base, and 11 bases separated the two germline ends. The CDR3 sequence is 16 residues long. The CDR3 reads CASSLRRGRNTGELFF. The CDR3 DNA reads TGTGCCAGCAGCTTAAGGAGGGGTAGGAACACCGGGGAGCTGTTTTTT.

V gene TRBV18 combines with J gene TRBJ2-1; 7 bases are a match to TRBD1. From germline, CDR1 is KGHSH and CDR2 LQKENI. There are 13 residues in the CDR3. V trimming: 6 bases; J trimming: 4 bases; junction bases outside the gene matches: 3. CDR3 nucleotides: TGTGCCAGCTCGCCGGGACAGTACAATGAGCAGTTCTTC. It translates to CASSPGQYNEQFF.

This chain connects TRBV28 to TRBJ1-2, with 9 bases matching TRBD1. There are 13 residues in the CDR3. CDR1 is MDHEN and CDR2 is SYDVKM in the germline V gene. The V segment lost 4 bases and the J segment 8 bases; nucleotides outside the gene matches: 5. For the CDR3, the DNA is TGTGCCAGCAGTTCACAGGGGGCTGGGGGCTACACCTTC. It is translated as CASSSQGAGGYTF.

Here the CDR3 reads CASSLPDYRRETQYF. For the CDR3, the DNA is TGTGCCAGCAGCCTCCCGGACTACCGACGAGAGACCCAGTACTTC. This chain joins TRBV5-8 and TRBJ2-5; perhaps TRBD2 as D (6 bases). CDR1 and CDR2 from the germline V gene are SGHTS and YDEGEE. V was pared by 4 bases and J by 4 bases, with 17 bases between. CDR3 length equals 15 residues.